This TCR beta chain was sequenced in a study of blood T cell repertoires in COVID-19. As for the study in general: The study drew acute and convalescent COVID-19 samples from the United States, Italy and Spain. T cells, B-cell-depleted T cells, or PBMCs provided the cDNA or gDNA that served as material.

In the study's own analysis: Amplifying reference gene primers gave estimates of nucleated cell counts. This table comes from immunoSEQ multiplex PCR, and its TCRdb copy is limited to in-frame clones, with some not included. V and J calls and clone size come straight from that table; D and trimming were deduced from the DNA. Among approximately 31,000 clones listed, approximately 93% were seen once. There are 12 residues in the CDR3. The V and J ends lost 5 bases and 15 bases respectively, with 17 bases between them. The V gene is TRBV12-3 or TRBV12-4, the J gene TRBJ1-3; D is uncertain. Sequenced sample: peripheral blood. This clonotype was sampled from a male donor with active COVID-19. The CDR3: CASSLQSLEKYF. Written as DNA, the CDR3 is TGTGCCAGCAGTCTACAGAGCCTCGAAAAATATTTT.